A single sample is the source of the 14 T cell receptor beta chains below, sequenced in a study of blood T cell repertoires in COVID-19. Repertoires were generated with immunoSEQ multiplex PCR, while TCRdb's copy carries only in-frame clones and drops some. The sample includes a few hundred thousand clones, roughly 87% of them seen just once. Sequences were obtained from PBMCs or T cells enriched from blood (not recorded which). Source of these receptors: a man between 18 and 29 years old who had recovered from COVID-19.

The rearrangement links TRBV11-2 to TRBJ2-6; 8 bases agree with TRBD1. Germline V gene data show CDR1 as SGHAT and CDR2 as FQNNGV. V was pared by 6 bases and J by 0 bases, with 10 bases of the junction left unmatched. This CDR3 has 18 amino acids. Here the CDR3 DNA reads TGTGCCAGCAGGAAAGCGGCAGGGGGCGACTCTGGGGCCAACGTCCTGACTTTC. The encoded protein is CASRKAAGGDSGANVLTF. Full variable domain (outside the CDR3, taken from reference TRBV11-2 and TRBJ2-6): EAGVAQSPRYKIIEKRQSVAFWCNPISGHATLYWYQQILGQGPKLLIQFQNNGVVDDSQLPKDRFSAERLKGVDSTLKIQPAKLEDSAVYLCASRKAAGGDSGANVLTFGAGSRLTVL.

The genes are TRBV7-2 and TRBJ2-7; TRBD1 agrees at 9 bases. Germline V gene data show CDR1 as SGHTA and CDR2 as FQGNSA. The J segment lost 2 bases and the V segment lost 4 bases, leaving 9 bases of the junction unmatched. There are 16 residues in the CDR3. The CDR3 coding sequence is TGTGCCAGCAGCTCAACCCCTAGGGACAGGGCCTACGAGCAGTACTTC. It specifies CASSSTPRDRAYEQYF.

The chain has TRBV5-1 and TRBJ2-7, with D perhaps TRBD2 (7 bases). This CDR3 comprises 19 residues. Germline assignment: CDR1 SGHRS and CDR2 YFSETQ. Trimming left V 3 bases short and J 0 bases short, with 25 bases between. CDR3 in DNA: TGCGCCAGCAGCTGGCGGGGGCGGGGGTCGGGATCAAGCTCCTACGAGCAGTACTTC. This codes for CASSWRGRGSGSSSYEQYF.

The chain couples TRBV10-3 to TRBJ1-2; 9 bases are shared with TRBD1. CDR1 and CDR2 (germline): ENHRY, SYGVKD. The CDR3 contains 16 residues. Trimming cost V 8 bases and J 2 bases; bases outside gene matches: 12. The CDR3 is CAIEAQIGTGNYGYTF. CDR3 nucleotides: TGTGCCATCGAAGCCCAAATCGGGACAGGGAACTATGGCTACACCTTC.

The chain carries TRBV15 and TRBJ1-4; D is uncertain. V lost 3 bases and J lost 8, with 16 bases in between. Germline lookup yields CDR1 LNHNV and CDR2 YYDKDF (reference sequence). The CDR3 is made up of 15 amino acids. CDR3 nucleotide sequence: TGTGCCACCAGCAGGACCCGGGAAGGAGCCGAAAAACTGTTTTTT. Its protein product is CATSRTREGAEKLFF.

In its sample, this clone was seen once. The rearrangement joins TRBV3-1 (or the pseudogene TRBV3-2) to TRBJ2-2; TRBD1 agrees at 9 bases. Per the germline V gene, CDR1 is LGHDT and CDR2 is YNNKEL (reference sequence). The CDR3 runs 14 residues. The J segment lost 7 bases and the V segment lost 5 bases, leaving 5 bases of the junction unmatched. CDR3 nucleotides: TGTGCCAGCAGCAGGACAGGGGCCGGCGGGGAGCTGTTTTTT. This gives the protein CASSRTGAGGELFF.

CDR3 residues: CASSQASGSHQETQYF. The CDR3 DNA is TGTGCCAGCAGCCAAGCTTCCGGGAGTCACCAAGAGACCCAGTACTTC. The chain carries TRBV3-1 (or the pseudogene TRBV3-2) and TRBJ2-5; possibly TRBD2 for D (6 bases). This CDR3 spans 16 amino acids. V was clipped by 1 base and J by 0 bases, with 12 bases between them. From germline, CDR1 is LGHDT and CDR2 YNNKEL (reference sequence).

The chain uses TRBV7-2 and TRBJ2-2, with D hard to call. The CDR3 contains 14 residues. Trimming stripped 1 base from V and 6 bases from J, with 9 bases between. CDR1 is SGHTA and CDR2 is FQGNSA in the germline V gene. The CDR3 DNA follows: TGTGCCAGCAGCTTAGGGCTAGTGTCCGGGGAGCTGTTTTTT. Its translation is CASSLGLVSGELFF.

This chain links TRBV6-5 with TRBJ2-3; D call uncertain. The CDR3 spans 13 residues. Trimming cost V 6 bases and J 10 bases, with 17 bases left between them. Germline-derived CDR1 and CDR2 are MNHEY and SVGAGI. For the CDR3, the DNA is TGTGCCAGCAGCCCAAACTCATTAAGTGCGCAGTATTTT. This encodes CASSPNSLSAQYF.

This chain links TRBV28 with TRBJ2-7; 9 bases line up with TRBD2. This CDR3 has 14 amino acids. J lost 7 bases, V lost 2 bases, and 6 bases had no gene match. The germline V gene has CDR1 MDHEN and CDR2 SYDVKM. The CDR3 DNA reads as TGTGCCAGCAGTTTAGGCGGGACTAGCAGGGAGCAGTACTTC. The encoded protein is CASSLGGTSREQYF.

This rearrangement joins TRBV29-1 to TRBJ2-1; possibly TRBD1 for D (6 bases). CDR3 length equals 12 residues. The ends were cut back, 4 bases at V and 7 bases at J, with 11 bases in the middle. CDR1 is SQVTM, CDR2 ANQGSEA, per germline. The CDR3, as DNA: TGCAGCGTTGGAAACAGGGCGAATGAGCAGTTCTTC. Amino acid sequence: CSVGNRANEQFF.

The chain is built from TRBV18 and TRBJ2-7; TRBD1 aligns across 7 bases. CDR1 KGHSH and CDR2 LQKENI come from the germline V gene. The CDR3 has 14 amino acids. Trimming took 3 bases from V and 3 from J; bases not matched to a gene: 5. CDR3 coding DNA: TGTGCCAGCTCACCTCAGACAGGGTACTACGAGCAGTACTTC. Encoded protein: CASSPQTGYYEQYF.

The V and J genes are TRBV2 and TRBJ1-2; 11 bases match TRBD1. Germline V gene data show CDR1 as SNHLY and CDR2 as FYNNEI. The CDR3 consists of 14 residues. V dropped 6 bases and J dropped 7; count of bases not matched to a gene: 7. The CDR3 sequence is CASSAGQGAGGYTF. The CDR3 DNA reads as TGTGCCAGCAGCGCTGGACAGGGGGCTGGTGGCTACACCTTC.

The chain uses TRBV7-3 and TRBJ1-2; D may be TRBD1 (6 bases). Germline V gene sequence: CDR1 SGHTA, CDR2 FQGTGA. The CDR3 sequence is 15 residues long. V was trimmed by 4 bases and J by 7 bases, leaving 19 bases between them. CDR3 sequence (DNA): TGTGCCAGCAGCTCCCAAGGGGGTTCGATATTTGGCTACACCTTC. As protein: CASSSQGGSIFGYTF. Together with reference TRBV7-3 and TRBJ1-2, the CDR3 gives the full variable domain: GAGVSQTPSNKVTEKGKYVELRCDPISGHTALYWYRQSLGQGPEFLIYFQGTGAADDSGLPNDRFFAVRPEGSVSTLKIQRTERGDSAVYLCASSSQGGSIFGYTFGSGTRLTVV.